These 21 T cell receptor beta chains came from one sample sequenced in a study of blood T cell repertoires in COVID-19. Generated by immunoSEQ multiplex PCR, the TCRdb table keeps only in-frame clones and is missing some. The table shows approximately 270,000 clones, with around 81% occurring only once. The material sequenced was peripheral blood. All receptors derive from a person in their 70s with COVID-19, enrolled during active disease.

The chain employs TRBV3-1 (or the pseudogene TRBV3-2) and TRBJ2-1; 7 bases fit TRBD2. Trimming removed 4 bases from V and 15 bases from J; junction bases left unmatched: 12. The CDR3 is 13 amino acids. Germline V gives CDR1 LGHDT, CDR2 YNNKEL (reference sequence). CDR3 region: CASSPPGGGSRFF. In DNA, the CDR3 is TGTGCCAGCAGCCCCCCGGGGGGAGGCTCACGGTTCTTC.

The chain links TRBV6-5 to TRBJ2-5; D perhaps matches TRBD1 (6 bases). Per the germline V gene, CDR1 is MNHEY and CDR2 is SVGAGI. This CDR3 contains 13 residues. The V and J ends lost 6 bases and 7 bases respectively, with 15 bases between them. DNA for the CDR3: TGTGCCAGCAGCAGGGGACCCCAGGGGACCCAGTACTTC. Translating it yields CASSRGPQGTQYF.

The genes are TRBV28 and TRBJ1-5, with 7 bases fitting TRBD1. V lost 8 bases, J lost 6 bases, and 4 bases stayed unmatched. Germline CDR1 MDHEN, CDR2 SYDVKM. The CDR3 totals 12 residues. The CDR3 DNA follows: TGTGCCAGCGGTTCAGGGGGTCAGCCCCAGCATTTT. Translation gives CASGSGGQPQHF.

V gene TRBV5-1 combines with J gene TRBJ2-7; D is possibly TRBD1 (6 bases). The CDR3 consists of 15 residues. Between the trimmed V and J ends, which lost 1 base and 3 bases, there was a span of 14 bases. Germline CDR1 reads SGHRS; CDR2 reads YFSETQ. The CDR3 loop is CASSLNPGRGYEQYF. The CDR3 DNA follows: TGCGCCAGCAGCTTGAATCCAGGCAGGGGCTACGAGCAGTACTTC.

This clone came up a few times. This chain links TRBV5-4 with TRBJ2-2; 11 nucleotides align to TRBD2. Germline lookup yields CDR1 SGHNT and CDR2 YYREEE (reference sequence). This CDR3 has 18 amino acids. J gave up 4 bases and V 4 bases, and 12 bases lay outside the gene matches. Here the CDR3 DNA reads TGTGCCAGCAGCCGGAAACTGACTAGCGGGGACTCCACCGGGGAGCTGTTTTTT. Residues: CASSRKLTSGDSTGELFF.

V usage is TRBV5-1 and J usage is TRBJ2-3; a weak D match, TRBD2 (6 bases). Trimming removed 5 bases at V and 0 bases at J, with 28 bases between. Germline assignment: CDR1 SGHRS and CDR2 YFSETQ. This CDR3 spans 20 amino acids. This chain's CDR3 is CASSYGMLAGTSSSTDTQYF. CDR3 coding DNA: TGCGCCAGCAGTTATGGGATGCTGGCGGGGACTTCGTCTAGCACAGATACGCAGTATTTT. Variable domain in full (rest from reference TRBV5-1 and TRBJ2-3): KAGVTQTPRYLIKTRGQQVTLSCSPISGHRSVSWYQQTPGQGLQFLFEYFSETQRNKGNFPGRFSGRQFSNSRSEMNVSTLELGDSALYLCASSYGMLAGTSSSTDTQYFGPGTRLTVL.

The rearrangement links TRBV9 to TRBJ1-2; the D is unclear. The CDR3 length is 16 residues. Trimming cost V 1 base and J 2 bases, with 15 bases left between them. The germline gives CDR1 SGDLS, CDR2 YYNGEE. The DNA of the CDR3 is TGTGCCAGCAGCGTAAATAAGGGTGGGGAGAACTATGGCTACACCTTC. Its protein is CASSVNKGGENYGYTF.

The CDR3 loop reads CASSFAGLAGLLSTDTQYF. The CDR3 nucleotides are TGTGCCAGCAGCTTTGCGGGACTAGCGGGCCTCCTGAGCACAGATACGCAGTATTTT. The chain uses TRBV5-5 and TRBJ2-3; the match to TRBD2 covers 12 bases. The CDR3 sequence is 19 residues long. Germline loops: CDR1 SGHKS, CDR2 YYEKEE (reference sequence). V was clipped by 2 bases and J by 0 bases; unmatched bases: 10.

The chain has TRBV4-1 and TRBJ1-2; TRBD1 matches 7 bases. Germline CDR1 MGHRA, CDR2 YSYEKL. The CDR3 extends over 15 amino acids. V lost 3 bases to trimming and J lost 4 bases; unmatched junction nucleotides: 8. The CDR3 spells CASSQYRDRPYGYTF. The CDR3 DNA follows: TGCGCCAGCAGCCAGTACCGGGACAGACCCTATGGCTACACCTTC.

The chain employs TRBV6-6 and TRBJ1-1; D not resolved. This CDR3 has 13 amino acids. The germline V gene encodes CDR1 MNHNY and CDR2 SVGAGI (reference sequence). Trimming removed 5 bases at V and 7 bases at J, with 14 bases between. CDR3 loop: CASSKPGGSEAFF. The CDR3 nucleotides are TGTGCCAGCAGTAAACCAGGCGGGAGTGAAGCTTTCTTT.

Only one count was recorded for this clone. Other DNA sequences within the sample encode an identical CDR3. The chain joins TRBV7-3 to TRBJ2-2, with 7 bases that match TRBD2. The CDR3 has 13 amino acids. The germline gives CDR1 SGHTA, CDR2 FQGTGA. The J segment lost 6 bases and the V segment lost 5 bases, leaving 3 bases of the junction unmatched. CDR3 sequence reads: CASSPRGSGELFF. The CDR3 nucleotides are TGTGCCAGCAGCCCGCGGGGGTCCGGGGAGCTGTTTTTT. Full variable domain (missing parts from reference TRBV7-3 and TRBJ2-2): GAGVSQTPSNKVTEKGKYVELRCDPISGHTALYWYRQSLGQGPEFLIYFQGTGAADDSGLPNDRFFAVRPEGSVSTLKIQRTERGDSAVYLCASSPRGSGELFFGEGSRLTVL.

This sequence joins TRBV5-4 and TRBJ2-2; the match to TRBD2 covers 10 bases. The trim removed 5 bases at V and 5 bases at J, leaving 9 bases unmatched. CDR3 length: 16 residues. CDR1 SGHNT and CDR2 YYREEE come from the germline V gene (reference sequence). DNA for the CDR3: TGTGCCAGCAGGGAGGAGTTAGCGGGAGGAACCGGGGAGCTGTTTTTT. Its protein product is CASREELAGGTGELFF.

The chain joins TRBV4-1 to TRBJ2-3, with 9 bases that match TRBD1. Germline loops: CDR1 MGHRA, CDR2 YSYEKL. Germline trimming cut 2 bases from V and 3 bases from J; bases unmatched to any gene: 15. This CDR3 spans 19 amino acids. The CDR3 spells CASSQWGPEGQGSTDTQYF. CDR3 DNA sequence: TGCGCCAGCAGCCAATGGGGTCCCGAAGGACAGGGGTCGACAGATACGCAGTATTTT.

The chain employs TRBV9 and TRBJ1-2, with 10 positions matching TRBD1. The CDR3 is 15 amino acids. The ends lost 7 bases at V and 1 base at J; junction bases unmatched: 7. Germline CDR1 SGDLS, CDR2 YYNGEE. The CDR3 loop is CASSGTGAINYGYTF. CDR3 in DNA: TGTGCCAGCTCGGGGACAGGGGCAATTAACTATGGCTACACCTTC.

The chain employs TRBV7-9 and TRBJ1-4; TRBD1 matches at 7 bases. Germline V gives CDR1 SEHNR, CDR2 FQNEAQ (reference sequence). The CDR3 extends over 14 amino acids. Germline trimming cut 5 bases from V and 8 bases from J; bases unmatched to any gene: 8. CDR3 coding DNA: TGTGCCAGCAGCGCTAGGACAGGTCCCGAAAAACTGTTTTTT. This gives the protein CASSARTGPEKLFF.

The chain combines TRBV19 with TRBJ1-5; D is perhaps TRBD1 (5 bases). The germline V gene encodes CDR1 LNHDA and CDR2 SQIVND (reference sequence). This CDR3 has 13 amino acids. Written as DNA, the CDR3 is TGTGCTACGGGCAGGGTAAGCAATCAGCCCCAGCATTTT. Its translation is CATGRVSNQPQHF.

The chain joins TRBV3-1 (or the pseudogene TRBV3-2) to TRBJ1-2, with 8 bases identical to TRBD1. The length of the CDR3 is 13 residues. Germline loops: CDR1 LGHDT, CDR2 YNNKEL (reference sequence). Germline trimming cut 1 base from V and 5 bases from J; bases unmatched to any gene: 0. CDR3 bases: TGTGCCAGCAGCCAAGGACAGGGGTATGGCTACACCTTC. This sequence encodes CASSQGQGYGYTF.

The count of this clone is one. The chain couples TRBV4-1 to TRBJ1-5; 9 bases match TRBD1. Trimming took 5 bases from V and 6 from J; bases not matched to a gene: 8. The CDR3 is made up of 15 amino acids. Germline lookup yields CDR1 MGHRA and CDR2 YSYEKL. CDR3 sequence reads: CASSLITGGRQPQHF. For the CDR3, the DNA is TGCGCCAGCAGCTTAATTACAGGGGGCCGTCAGCCCCAGCATTTT.

The rearrangement uses TRBV28 and TRBJ1-2, with 7 bases identical to TRBD1. The CDR3 is 17 amino acids. CDR1 and CDR2 from the germline V gene are MDHEN and SYDVKM. The ends lost 4 bases at V and 7 bases at J; junction bases unmatched: 18. CDR3: CASSSRVDGQVFPGYTF. CDR3 DNA sequence: TGTGCCAGCAGTTCCAGAGTCGACGGACAGGTTTTCCCTGGCTACACCTTC.

This chain connects TRBV6-2 or TRBV6-3 to TRBJ1-1, with D hard to call. CDR1 is MNHEY, CDR2 SVGEGT, per germline. V dropped 4 bases and J dropped 1 base, with 19 bases sitting between them. The CDR3 length is 17 residues. The CDR3 region is CASSLRPGGRRNTEAFF. DNA of the CDR3: TGTGCCAGCAGTTTAAGGCCGGGTGGCAGAAGGAACACTGAAGCTTTCTTT.

The chain couples TRBV6-2 or TRBV6-3 to TRBJ1-5; D may be TRBD1 (6 bases). Germline CDR1 reads MNHEY; CDR2 reads SVGEGT. Trimming took off 5 bases at V and 7 bases at J, with 15 bases between the two ends. The CDR3 is 14 amino acids. The CDR3 sequence: CASSPHRDGQPQHF. CDR3 nucleotides: TGTGCCAGCAGTCCCCACAGGGATGGGCAGCCCCAGCATTTT.